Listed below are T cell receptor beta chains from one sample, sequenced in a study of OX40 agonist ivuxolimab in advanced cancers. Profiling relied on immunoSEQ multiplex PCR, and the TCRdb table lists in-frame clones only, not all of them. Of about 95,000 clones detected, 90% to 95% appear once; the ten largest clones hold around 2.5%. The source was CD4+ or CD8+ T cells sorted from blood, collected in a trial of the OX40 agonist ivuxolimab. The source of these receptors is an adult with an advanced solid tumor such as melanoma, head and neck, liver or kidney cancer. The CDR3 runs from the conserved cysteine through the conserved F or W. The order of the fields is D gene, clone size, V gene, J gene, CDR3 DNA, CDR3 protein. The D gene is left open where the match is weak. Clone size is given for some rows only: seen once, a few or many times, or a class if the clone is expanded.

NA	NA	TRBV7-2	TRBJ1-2	TGTGCCAGCAGCTTAGTCAACCTCGCCCGGAATCGTGATGGCTACACCTTC	CASSLVNLARNRDGYTF
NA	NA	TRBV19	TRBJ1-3	TGTGCCAGTAGTACCGGGACAAACTCTGGAAACACCATATATTTT	CASSTGTNSGNTIYF
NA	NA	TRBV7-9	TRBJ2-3	TGTGCCAGCAGCCTACGGGAGATCGGCACAGATACGCAGTATTTT	CASSLREIGTDTQYF
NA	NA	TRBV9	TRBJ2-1	TGTGCCAGCAGCGTAAGTCCGAGCGATGAGCAGTTCTTC	CASSVSPSDEQFF
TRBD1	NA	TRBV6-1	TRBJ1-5	TGTGCCAGCAGTGGAGGGGACAGCCGCAATCAGCCCCAGCATTTT	CASSGGDSRNQPQHF
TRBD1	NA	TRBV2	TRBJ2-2	TGTGCCAGCCCAGTGCCCGGGACAGGGGGGAACACCGGGGAGCTGTTTTTT	CASPVPGTGGNTGELFF
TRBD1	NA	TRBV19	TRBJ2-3	TGTGCCAGTAGCATTGGACAGGGGTTTGCAGATACGCAGTATTTT	CASSIGQGFADTQYF
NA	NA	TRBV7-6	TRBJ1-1	TGTGCCAGCAGCTTTGGTAGAAACACTGAAGCTTTCTTT	CASSFGRNTEAFF
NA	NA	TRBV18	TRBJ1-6	TGTGCCAGCTCACCCTCGAGGGGTGTGAATTCACCCCTCCACTTT	CASSPSRGVNSPLHF
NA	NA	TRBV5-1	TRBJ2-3	TGCGCCAGCAGCTTGGGGGCAGGGTTGGTAGATACGCAGTATTTT	CASSLGAGLVDTQYF
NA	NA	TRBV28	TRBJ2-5	TGTGCCAGCAGTGACGGGACTCGAAGGGAGACCCAGTACTTC	CASSDGTRRETQYF
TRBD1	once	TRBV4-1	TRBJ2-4	TGCGCCAGCAGCCAACCTTCGACAGGGCGAGCCAAAAACATTCAGTACTTC	CASSQPSTGRAKNIQYF
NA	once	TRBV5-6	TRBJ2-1	TGTGCCAGCAGCTTTCTCAGCGGGTGGGAGTTCTTC	CASSFLSGWEFF
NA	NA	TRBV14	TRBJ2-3	TGTGCCAGCAGCCAAGACGCAGGGAAGGGTGATACGCAGTATTTT	CASSQDAGKGDTQYF
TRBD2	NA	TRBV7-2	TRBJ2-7	TGTGCCAGCAGCCCAACGGGGGGACTAGCGTATTCCGAGCAGTACTTC	CASSPTGGLAYSEQYF
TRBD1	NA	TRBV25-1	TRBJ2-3	TGTGCCAGCAGTGTAGCCGGGACAGGGGGACCTCGCGGAGATACGCAGTATTTT	CASSVAGTGGPRGDTQYF
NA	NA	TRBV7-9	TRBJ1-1	TGTGCCAGCAGCTTGGGCGCGGGGAACACTGAAGCTTTCTTT	CASSLGAGNTEAFF
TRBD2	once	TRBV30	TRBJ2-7	TGTGCCTGGAGTAGTCTAGCGGTTACCTACGAGCAGTACTTC	CAWSSLAVTYEQYF
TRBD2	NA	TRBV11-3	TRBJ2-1	TGTGCCAGCAGCCCGCGGCTAGCGGGAAGTAGGGAGCAGTTCTTC	CASSPRLAGSREQFF
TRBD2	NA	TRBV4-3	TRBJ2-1	TGCGCCAGCAGCCAACTAGCGGGCTCCTACAATGAGCAGTTCTTC	CASSQLAGSYNEQFF
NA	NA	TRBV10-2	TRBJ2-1	TGCGCCAGCAGTGAGGGGGGACGGAAAAACAATGAGCAGTTCTTC	CASSEGGRKNNEQFF
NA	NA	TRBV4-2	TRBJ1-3	TGTGCCAGCAACCACGGGAGAACAGCTTCTGGAAACACCATATATTTT	CASNHGRTASGNTIYF
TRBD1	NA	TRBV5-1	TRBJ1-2	TGCGCCAGCAGCTTGGGGGGACAGTCCCTTAACTATGGCTACACCTTC	CASSLGGQSLNYGYTF
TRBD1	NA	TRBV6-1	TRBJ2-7	TGTGCCAGCAGTGATTTAAGTAGACAGGGGACTTACGAGCAGTACTTC	CASSDLSRQGTYEQYF
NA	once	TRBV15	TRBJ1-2	TGTGCCACCAGCAGGGGGTCTGTGCGTGGCTACACCTTC	CATSRGSVRGYTF
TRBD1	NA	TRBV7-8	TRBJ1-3	TGTGCCAGCAGCTTATCCGGCTACGGGACAGGGTCGGGAAACACCATATATTTT	CASSLSGYGTGSGNTIYF
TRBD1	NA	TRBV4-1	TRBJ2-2	TGCGCCAGCAGCCAAGAGGTAAGCAGGACAGGGGGGCACGGGGAGCTGTTTTTT	CASSQEVSRTGGHGELFF
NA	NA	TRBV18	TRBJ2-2	TGTGCCAGCTCAACGACCGACAAGAACACCGGGGAGCTGTTTTTT	CASSTTDKNTGELFF
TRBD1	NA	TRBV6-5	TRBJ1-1	TGTGCCAGCAGAGAGACAGGGGGCAGGACTGAAGCTTTCTTT	CASRETGGRTEAFF
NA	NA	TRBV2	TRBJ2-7	TGTGCCAGCCAGATCCTGTACGAGCAGTACTTC	CASQILYEQYF
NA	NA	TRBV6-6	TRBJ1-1	TGTGCCAGCAGTCGGGGGTCCTTGGGTGAAGCTTTCTTT	CASSRGSLGEAFF
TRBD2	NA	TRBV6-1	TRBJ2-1	TGTGCCAGCAGAACCGGGACTAGCGGGAGTGATGAGCAGTTCTTC	CASRTGTSGSDEQFF
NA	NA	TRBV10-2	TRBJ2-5	TGCGCCAGCAGTGAGTGGAGGTCTGGCGGGGAGACCCAGTACTTC	CASSEWRSGGETQYF
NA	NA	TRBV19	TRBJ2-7	TGTGCCAGTAGTATGCTGTGGGGGCCCTACTCCTACGAGCAGTACTTC	CASSMLWGPYSYEQYF
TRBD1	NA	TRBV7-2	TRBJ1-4	TGTGCCAGCAGCTTAGCCGGGACAGGGAATGAAAAACTGTTTTTT	CASSLAGTGNEKLFF
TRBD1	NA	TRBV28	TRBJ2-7	TGTGCCAGCAGGACAGGGGGCGCGAGCGGAAACTCCTACGAGCAGTACTTC	CASRTGGASGNSYEQYF
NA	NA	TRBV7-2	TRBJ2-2	TGTGCCAGCAGCCCGACGAACACCGGGGAGCTGTTTTTT	CASSPTNTGELFF
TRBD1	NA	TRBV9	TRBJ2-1	TGTGCCAGCAGCGTGCAAGGGACAGGGAGAGCCTACAATGAGCAGTTCTTC	CASSVQGTGRAYNEQFF
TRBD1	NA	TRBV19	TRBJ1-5	TGTGCCAGCCGACAGGGAATCGGCAATCAGCCCCAGCATTTT	CASRQGIGNQPQHF
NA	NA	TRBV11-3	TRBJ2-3	TGTGCCAGCAGCTTAGCACCGGGGGCTAGCACAGATACGCAGTATTTT	CASSLAPGASTDTQYF
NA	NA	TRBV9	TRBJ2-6	TGTGCCAGCAGCGTAGAGGGAGGATACCACCCTGGGGCCAACGTCCTGACTTTC	CASSVEGGYHPGANVLTF
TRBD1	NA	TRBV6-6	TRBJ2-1	TGTGCCAGCAACCGCCAGGGGGTGGGCAATGAGCAGTTCTTC	CASNRQGVGNEQFF
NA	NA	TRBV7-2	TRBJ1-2	TGTGCCAGCAGCTTAGGGGGCTATGGCTACACCTTC	CASSLGGYGYTF
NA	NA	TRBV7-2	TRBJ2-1	TGTGCCAGCAGCTTATCCCTGTTCCGCAGAACTAGAGTCCACAATGAGCAGTTCTTC	CASSLSLFRRTRVHNEQFF
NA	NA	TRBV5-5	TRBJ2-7	TGTGCCACCACTCCAGCAGCTACGAACTACGAGCAGTACTTC	CATTPAATNYEQYF
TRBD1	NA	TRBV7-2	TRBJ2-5	TGTGCCAGCAGCTTAGGGACAGGGGGACCGACGGGCGAGACCCAGTACTTC	CASSLGTGGPTGETQYF
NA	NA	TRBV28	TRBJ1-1	TGTGCCAGCACCTTCCTCCGACAGGACACTGAAGCTTTCTTT	CASTFLRQDTEAFF
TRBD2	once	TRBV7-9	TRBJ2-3	TGTGCCAGCAGCTTAGTAGCGGGAGGTTCAGATACGCAGTATTTT	CASSLVAGGSDTQYF
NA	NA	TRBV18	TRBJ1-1	TGTGCCAGCTCACCAATGGGACATCCGAACACTGAAGCTTTCTTT	CASSPMGHPNTEAFF
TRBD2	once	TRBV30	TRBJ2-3	TGTGCCTGGATCCGAGGGCTAGCGGGCACAGATACGCAGTATTTT	CAWIRGLAGTDTQYF
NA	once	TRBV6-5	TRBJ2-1	TGTGCCAGCACCTCCAGTGTCTATGAGCAGTTCTTC	CASTSSVYEQFF
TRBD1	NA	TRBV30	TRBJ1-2	TGTGCCTGGAGTGTCCTAACGACAGGGGCGGGCTACACCTTC	CAWSVLTTGAGYTF
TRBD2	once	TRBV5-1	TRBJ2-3	TGCGCCAGCAGCTCCGGGATAGCGGGCAGCACAGATACGCAGTATTTT	CASSSGIAGSTDTQYF
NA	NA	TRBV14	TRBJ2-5	TGTGCCAGCAGCCAAGGGCAGCGGCCGGGGTTGACCCAGTACTTC	CASSQGQRPGLTQYF
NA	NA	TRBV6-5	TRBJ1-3	TGTGCCAGCAGTTATTACGGACGGACTGGAAACACCATATATTTT	CASSYYGRTGNTIYF
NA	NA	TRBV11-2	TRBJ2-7	TGTGCCAGCAGCTTAAGTGAGCCACCCTGGCCCTACGAGCAGTACTTC	CASSLSEPPWPYEQYF
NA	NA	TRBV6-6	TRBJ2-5	TGTGCCAGCAGTTACGGAGAGACCCAGTACTTC	CASSYGETQYF
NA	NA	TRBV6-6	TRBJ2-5	TGTGCCAGCAGTCCTAGCCAAGAGACCCAGTACTTC	CASSPSQETQYF